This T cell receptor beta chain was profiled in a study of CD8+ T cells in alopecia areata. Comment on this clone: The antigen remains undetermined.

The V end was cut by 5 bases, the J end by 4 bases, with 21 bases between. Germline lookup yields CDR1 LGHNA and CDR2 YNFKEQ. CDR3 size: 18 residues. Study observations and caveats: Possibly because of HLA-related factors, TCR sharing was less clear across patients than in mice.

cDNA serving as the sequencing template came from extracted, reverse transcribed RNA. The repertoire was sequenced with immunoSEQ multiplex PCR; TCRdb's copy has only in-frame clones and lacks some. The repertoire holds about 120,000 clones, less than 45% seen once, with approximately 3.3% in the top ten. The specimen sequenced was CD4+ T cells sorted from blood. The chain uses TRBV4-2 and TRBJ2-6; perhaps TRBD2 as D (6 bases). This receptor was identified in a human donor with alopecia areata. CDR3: CASSSSAGSRAGANVLTF. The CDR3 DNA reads TGTGCCAGCAGCTCTAGCGCGGGGAGTAGAGCCGGGGCCAACGTCCTGACTTTC.